One sample yielded the 26 T cell receptor beta chains listed below, sequenced in a study of T cell responses to AZD1222 COVID-19 vaccine (dated by TCRdb to the early 2020s). Receptors were amplified or captured by the immunoSEQ multiplex PCR assay. TCRdb's version of the immuneACCESS table is confined to in-frame rearrangements and falls short of the full clone set. An unresolved V gene accounts for under half of the shortfall where checked; the remainder is of unknown origin. The sample includes 100,000 to 150,000 clones, with approximately 88% observed a single time. Over 6.5% of the sample is held by the ten biggest clonotypes. The label giving this sample's time point can be read as: baseline before first vaccination. This specimen consisted of peripheral blood, obtained on day 0 of AZD1222 vaccination. All receptors derive from an adult in good health.

The rearrangement uses TRBV29-1 and TRBJ2-7; D remains unclear. The CDR3 length is 12 residues. V was clipped by 3 bases and J by 3 bases, with 9 bases between them. The V gene's germline CDR1 is SQVTM and CDR2 ANQGSEA. Written as DNA, the CDR3 is TGCAGCGTTGAGGGCCAGAACTACGAGCAGTACTTC. Protein sequence: CSVEGQNYEQYF.

This chain connects TRBV2 to TRBJ1-1, with a possible D match to TRBD1 (6 bases). This CDR3 is built from 15 residues. V was pared by 6 bases and J by 0 bases, with 14 bases between. In germline, CDR1 is SNHLY, CDR2 FYNNEI. CDR3 in amino acids: CASRNRDNMNTEAFF. In DNA form, the CDR3 reads TGTGCCAGCAGGAACAGGGACAACATGAACACTGAAGCTTTCTTT.

The chain recombines TRBV6-2 or TRBV6-3 with TRBJ1-2; no definite D call. CDR3 length: 13 residues. Germline V gives CDR1 MNHEY, CDR2 SVGEGT. V shed 6 bases and J shed 4 bases, with 12 bases lying between them. The CDR3 nucleotides are TGTGCCAGCAGCCCGGAGTTATTCTATGGCTACACCTTC. It codes for CASSPELFYGYTF.

Only one count was recorded for this clone. The chain combines TRBV7-6 with TRBJ1-4; no clear D. Germline CDR1 SGHVS, CDR2 FNYEAQ. Trimming stripped 5 bases from V and 3 bases from J, with 13 bases between. The CDR3 runs to 15 residues. The CDR3, as DNA: TGTGCCAGCAGCCGGGGAAACGGCGCTAATGAAAAACTGTTTTTT. It translates to CASSRGNGANEKLFF.

The chain joins TRBV14 to TRBJ1-1; tentative D call: TRBD1 (5 bases). The CDR3 has 13 amino acids. Per germline, CDR1 SGHDN and CDR2 FVKESK. Trimming stripped 6 bases from V and 7 bases from J, with 15 bases between. The DNA of the CDR3 is TGTGCCAGCAGTCCGGGGACGGGGGTTGAAGCTTTCTTT. Translated: CASSPGTGVEAFF.

V and J are TRBV7-9 and TRBJ2-7; D possibly corresponds to TRBD1 (5 bases). V lost 5 bases, J lost 3 bases, and 8 bases lay in between. The CDR3 is 12 amino acids. Per the germline V gene, CDR1 is SEHNR and CDR2 is FQNEAQ (reference sequence). The CDR3 DNA reads TGTGCCAGCAGCCTAACAGGCTACGAGCAGTACTTC. Protein: CASSLTGYEQYF.

The CDR3 sequence is CASGLVQGALTEAFF. CDR3 nucleotide sequence: TGTGCTAGTGGTTTGGTACAGGGTGCCTTGACTGAAGCTTTCTTT. The chain is built from TRBV12-5 and TRBJ1-1; possibly TRBD1 for D (6 bases). The CDR3 spans 15 residues. The ends were cut back, 0 bases at V and 5 bases at J, with 13 bases in the middle. Per the germline V gene, CDR1 is LGHNT and CDR2 is FRNRAP.

The gene calls are TRBV12-3 or TRBV12-4 and TRBJ1-5, with D unresolved. This CDR3 is 13 amino acids long. V dropped 10 bases and J dropped 5 bases, with 15 bases sitting between them. The CDR3 protein is CATRELLDQPQHF. In DNA, the CDR3 is TGTGCCACCCGTGAACTCCTCGATCAGCCCCAGCATTTT.

The V and J genes are TRBV28 and TRBJ2-7, with TRBD1 identical over 10 bases. Germline V gives CDR1 MDHEN, CDR2 SYDVKM. V lost 6 bases and J lost 10; bases outside the gene matches: 6. The CDR3 length is 12 residues. The DNA of the CDR3 is TGTGCCAGCAGCGCCGGGACAGGGGCTCAGTACTTC. Protein: CASSAGTGAQYF. The variable domain in full, completed from reference TRBV28 and TRBJ2-7, reads DVKVTQSSRYLVKRTGEKVFLECVQDMDHENMFWYRQDPGLGLRLIYFSYDVKMKEKGDIPEGYSVSREKKERFSLILESASTNQTSMYLCASSAGTGAQYFGPGTRLTVT.

The V gene is TRBV7-2, the J gene TRBJ2-7, with D possibly matching TRBD2 (5 bases). The CDR3 spans 17 residues. Trimming removed 4 bases from V and 3 bases from J, with 22 bases in between. Germline V gives CDR1 SGHTA, CDR2 FQGNSA. The CDR3 region is CASSYTPGIRPLYEQYF. The CDR3 nucleotides are TGTGCCAGCAGCTACACTCCGGGGATCCGACCCCTCTACGAGCAGTACTTC.

The rearrangement links TRBV11-2 to TRBJ2-1; 10 positions match TRBD2. Looked up from germline, CDR1 is SGHAT and CDR2 is FQNNGV. V gave up 2 bases and J gave up 8 bases; unmatched junction bases: 3. This CDR3 has 14 amino acids. CDR3 sequence reads: CASSLLAGVDEQFF. CDR3 DNA: TGTGCCAGCAGCTTACTAGCGGGGGTAGATGAGCAGTTCTTC.

The chain uses TRBV12-3 or TRBV12-4 and TRBJ1-1; 9 nucleotides agree with TRBD1. The CDR3 sequence is 12 residues long. Trimming took 3 bases from V and 8 from J; bases not matched to a gene: 1. CDR3: CASSFGQGEAFF. DNA of the CDR3: TGTGCCAGCAGTTTTGGACAGGGGGAAGCTTTCTTT.

The chain employs TRBV10-3 and TRBJ1-3, with D unresolved. V lost 5 bases to trimming and J lost 0 bases, with 8 bases between them. The germline gives CDR1 ENHRY, CDR2 SYGVKD. The CDR3 consists of 14 residues. As DNA, the CDR3 is TGTGCCATCAGTCAGAGTAGCTCTGGAAACACCATATATTTT. Protein product: CAISQSSSGNTIYF.

The CDR3, as DNA: TGTGCCAGCTCACCAATAATAAAAGTTTACGAGGAGCTGTTTTTT. It specifies CASSPIIKVYEELFF. This chain links TRBV18 with TRBJ2-2; D unresolved. V lost 2 bases, J lost 10 bases, and 17 bases lay in between. The CDR3 is 15 amino acids. Per germline, CDR1 KGHSH and CDR2 LQKENI.

V usage is TRBV6-1 and J usage is TRBJ1-2, with 7 bases identical to TRBD1. The CDR3 contains 14 residues. V trimming: 3 bases; J trimming: 4 bases; junction bases outside the gene matches: 5. Germline CDR1 is MNHNS and CDR2 is SASEGT. The CDR3 here is CASSDWGQPYGYTF. The CDR3 coding sequence is TGTGCCAGCAGTGATTGGGGACAGCCCTATGGCTACACCTTC.

The chain couples TRBV5-6 to TRBJ1-2; TRBD1 matches 11 bases. CDR1 and CDR2 (germline): SGHDT, YYEEEE. CDR3 size: 14 residues. Germline trimming cut 4 bases from V and 8 bases from J; bases unmatched to any gene: 7. The CDR3 protein is CASSTGQGALGYTF. The CDR3 region has the DNA TGTGCCAGCAGCACAGGACAGGGGGCTTTGGGCTACACCTTC. The full variable domain, with the rest looked up from reference TRBV5-6 and TRBJ1-2, is DAGVTQSPTHLIKTRGQQVTLRCSPKSGHDTVSWYQQALGQGPQFIFQYYEEEERQRGNFPDRFSGHQFPNYSSELNVNALLLGDSALYLCASSTGQGALGYTFGSGTRLTVV.

This chain joins TRBV10-2 and TRBJ2-7, with D possibly matching TRBD2 (6 bases). The CDR3 contains 15 residues. V was pared by 1 base and J by 6 bases, with 16 bases between. CDR1 is WSHSY, CDR2 SAAADI, per germline. The CDR3 protein is CASSEWTGEGSEQYF. The CDR3 nucleotides read TGCGCCAGCAGTGAGTGGACGGGAGAAGGGAGCGAGCAGTACTTC.

This clone was seen a single time. This rearrangement joins TRBV28 to TRBJ2-7; no clear D. Germline values: CDR1 MDHEN, CDR2 SYDVKM. CDR3 length: 12 amino acids. Trimming stripped 5 bases from V and 6 bases from J, with 11 bases between. The CDR3 sequence: CASSPREAEQYF. DNA for the CDR3: TGTGCCAGCAGTCCCCGAGAGGCCGAGCAGTACTTC.

The genes are TRBV7-9 and TRBJ2-7, with D possibly matching TRBD2 (5 bases). This CDR3 has 14 residues. Germline V CDR1 and CDR2: SEHNR, FQNEAQ (reference sequence). The V end lost 5 bases, the J end lost 1 base, and 12 bases lay between the germline ends. The CDR3 coding sequence is TGTGCCAGCAGCCCCCGGACTTCTTCCTACGAGCAGTACTTC. Translating gives CASSPRTSSYEQYF.

The chain has TRBV10-2 and TRBJ2-3, with 9 bases identical to TRBD1. V lost 6 bases to trimming and J lost 5 bases; unmatched junction nucleotides: 6. Germline V CDR1 and CDR2: WSHSY, SAAADI. CDR3 length equals 14 residues. The CDR3 reads CASSDHRGQDTQYF. The DNA of the CDR3 is TGCGCCAGCAGCGATCACAGGGGGCAAGATACGCAGTATTTT.

Concerning this clone itself: Different DNA sequences within this sample yield the same CDR3. The V call is TRBV27, the J call TRBJ1-2; unclear D gene. The CDR3 runs to 13 residues. V gave up 0 bases and J gave up 8 bases, with 10 bases separating them. CDR1 and CDR2 from the germline V gene are MNHEY and SMNVEV (reference sequence). CDR3 DNA: TGTGCCAGCAGTTTATCCGGCCCCGGGGGCTACACCTTC. Encoded protein: CASSLSGPGGYTF.

V gene TRBV11-2 combines with J gene TRBJ2-7; tentatively, D is TRBD1 (5 bases). The V gene's germline CDR1 is SGHAT and CDR2 FQNNGV. V was shortened by 5 bases and J by 6 bases, with 20 bases between the two germline ends. The CDR3 totals 15 residues. The CDR3 region has the DNA TGTGCCAGCAGCCCGACCAGCCGCAGGGCCTCCGAGCAGTACTTC. Its translation: CASSPTSRRASEQYF.

This clone occurred once. V usage is TRBV9 and J usage is TRBJ2-5, with TRBD2 matching over 10 bases. V was pared by 1 base and J by 2 bases, with 11 bases of the junction left unmatched. Germline assignment: CDR1 SGDLS and CDR2 YYNGEE. The CDR3 extends over 18 amino acids. The CDR3 here is CASSVYPSGSIYQETQYF. In nucleotides, the CDR3 is TGTGCCAGCAGCGTATACCCTAGCGGGAGTATTTATCAAGAGACCCAGTACTTC.

V usage is TRBV7-3 and J usage is TRBJ1-1, with D maybe TRBD1 (5 bases). Between the trimmed V and J ends, which lost 1 base and 4 bases, there was a span of 10 bases. CDR1 SGHTA and CDR2 FQGTGA come from the germline V gene. The CDR3 is 14 amino acids. The CDR3 here is CASSLMGLGTEAFF. Written as DNA, the CDR3 is TGTGCCAGCAGCTTAATGGGACTGGGCACTGAAGCTTTCTTT.

The chain is built from TRBV28 and TRBJ1-1; 7 bases match TRBD1. CDR3 size: 13 residues. Per germline, CDR1 MDHEN and CDR2 SYDVKM. The junction had 3 bases not matched to a gene; V was cut back by 4 bases and J by 4 bases. CDR3 sequence reads: CASSSTGITEAFF. CDR3 in DNA: TGTGCCAGCAGTTCGACAGGGATCACTGAAGCTTTCTTT.

The CDR3 sequence is CASSLEGYEQYF. The CDR3 nucleotides are TGTGCCAGCAGTTTGGAGGGGTACGAGCAGTACTTC. J is TRBJ2-7 and V is TRBV6-6; a weak D match, TRBD2 (6 bases). The germline V and J ends were trimmed by 4 bases and 4 bases, with 8 bases remaining between them. This CDR3 has 12 amino acids. Per the germline V gene, CDR1 is MNHNY and CDR2 is SVGAGI (reference sequence).